A single T cell receptor beta chain is shown here with its context. Cohort allocation depended upon clinical history that participants reported. Recovered Cohort 3 donors showed two negative PCRs, clearance, or symptom resolution. The data are from a study of blood T cell repertoires in COVID-19. Background on the study: Acute and convalescent COVID-19 samples came from the United States, Italy and Spain. Sample material is recorded as cDNA or gDNA derived from T cells, B-cell-depleted T cells, or PBMCs.

Assay used: immunoSEQ multiplex PCR; TCRdb lists only in-frame clones, some missing. Of more than 400,000 clones listed, roughly 88% are singletons. This CDR3 comprises 15 residues. The V gene's germline CDR1 is SQVTM and CDR2 ANQGSEA. Trimming cost V 6 bases and J 3 bases; bases outside gene matches: 7. Sequenced sample: PBMCs or T cells enriched from blood (not recorded which). The sequence was obtained from a man younger than 35 who had recovered from COVID-19. The rearrangement uses TRBV29-1 and TRBJ2-3; 12 bases are shared with TRBD2. For the CDR3, the DNA is TGCAGCGTCAGTGGGACTAGCGGGCCGACAGATACGCAGTATTTT. Translated: CSVSGTSGPTDTQYF.